Presented here are 12 T cell receptor beta chains from one specimen sequenced in a study of CD8 T cells in ankylosing spondylitis. MiXCR, run by TCRdb on the 5' RACE reads, gives a single entry per CDR3 protein. Here the sample spans about 190,000 distinct CDR3 sequences, 13% being singletons. Material for sequencing was blood, either unsorted or a sorted T cell fraction (not recorded which). The receptors were sampled from a female donor with ankylosing spondylitis or in good health (not recorded which).

This clonotype was counted a few times. This chain joins TRBV6-1 and TRBJ2-3; D is perhaps TRBD1 or TRBD2 (5 bases each). CDR3 size: 15 residues. V lost 6 bases, J lost 1 base, and 14 bases lay in between. Germline V gene data show CDR1 as MNHNS and CDR2 as SASEGT. In nucleotides, the CDR3 is TGTGCCAGCAGGGCCAGGGCTAGCCGCACAGATACGCAGTATTTT. It encodes CASRARASRTDTQYF.

This chain joins TRBV4-3 and TRBJ1-1; D uncertain. Between the trimmed V and J ends, which lost 8 bases and 1 base, there was a span of 11 bases. The CDR3 totals 13 residues. Germline assignment: CDR1 LGHNA and CDR2 YSLEER. The CDR3 nucleotides are TGCGCCAGCGGGCCATCCAGGAACACTGAAGCTTTCTTT. This gives the protein CASGPSRNTEAFF.

This clonotype was seen at least ten times. The chain employs TRBV14 and TRBJ2-1, with D tentatively TRBD2 (6 bases). The CDR3 loop spans 16 amino acids. Trimming stripped 1 base from V and 4 bases from J, with 14 bases between. Germline V gives CDR1 SGHDN, CDR2 FVKESK. In DNA form, the CDR3 reads TGTGCCAGCAGCCAAGGGGCGGGAACGCCTTACAATGAGCAGTTCTTC. Its translation: CASSQGAGTPYNEQFF.

The table lists this clonotype with a few counts. The chain couples TRBV6-2 or TRBV6-3 to TRBJ2-7; D unclear. CDR3 length equals 14 residues. Germline V gene data show CDR1 as MNHEY and CDR2 as SVGEGT. V was pared by 4 bases and J by 0 bases, with 10 bases between. DNA of the CDR3: TGTGCCAGCAGTTCGTCGTTAAGCTCCTACGAGCAGTACTTC. It codes for CASSSSLSSYEQYF.

At least ten counts were recorded for this clonotype. The genes are TRBV7-9 and TRBJ2-5; D gene uncertain. This CDR3 is 16 amino acids long. V lost 1 base to trimming and J lost 5 bases, with 17 bases between them. Germline assignment: CDR1 SEHNR and CDR2 FQNEAQ (reference sequence). CDR3 residues: CASSLDPLRLRETQYF. The DNA of the CDR3 is TGTGCCAGCAGCTTAGACCCCCTTCGGTTGCGGGAGACCCAGTACTTC.

In its sample, this clonotype was seen many times. The chain couples TRBV7-9 to TRBJ2-1; D might be TRBD2 (5 bases). V was shortened by 4 bases and J by 10 bases, with 11 bases between the two germline ends. Germline CDR1 and CDR2: SEHNR and FQNEAQ (reference sequence). The CDR3 has 12 residues. CDR3 loop: CASSSGSGEQFF. The CDR3 DNA follows: TGTGCCAGCAGCTCGGGGAGTGGCGAGCAGTTCTTC. Combining the CDR3 with reference TRBV7-9 and TRBJ2-1 gives the whole variable domain DTGVSQNPRHKITKRGQNVTFRCDPISEHNRLYWYRQTLGQGPEFLTYFQNEAQLEKSRLLSDRFSAERPKGSFSTLEIQRTEQGDSAMYLCASSSGSGEQFFGPGTRLTVL.

In its sample, this clonotype was seen many times. In nucleotides, the CDR3 is TGCGCCAGCAGCCGTGCTAGCGGCCTCACCGGGGAGCTGTTTTTT. Protein sequence: CASSRASGLTGELFF. J is TRBJ2-2 and V is TRBV5-1, with 7 positions matching TRBD2. This CDR3 is 15 amino acids long. Losses at the gene ends were 4 bases for V and 4 bases for J; bases not matched to a gene: 7. CDR1 is SGHRS, CDR2 YFSETQ, per germline.

The CDR3 is CASKEAYNEQFF. In nucleotides, the CDR3 is TGTGCCAGCAAGGAAGCGTACAATGAGCAGTTCTTC. This chain links TRBV28 with TRBJ2-1; D unclear. Between the trimmed V and J ends, which lost 7 bases and 4 bases, there was a span of 8 bases. The length of the CDR3 is 12 residues. CDR1 and CDR2 from the germline V gene are MDHEN and SYDVKM.

This clonotype has ten or more counts. The chain is built from TRBV29-1 and TRBJ1-1, with TRBD1 matching 7 bases. CDR1 is SQVTM, CDR2 ANQGSEA, per germline. J was trimmed by 6 bases and V by 6 bases; bases with no gene match: 4. The CDR3 loop spans 11 amino acids. The CDR3 spells CSVEGAAEAFF. The CDR3 DNA follows: TGCAGCGTCGAGGGGGCCGCTGAAGCTTTCTTT.

J is TRBJ2-7 and V is TRBV19; TRBD1 aligns across 7 bases. The CDR3 contains 13 residues. Germline loops: CDR1 LNHDA, CDR2 SQIVND (reference sequence). The ends lost 4 bases at V and 6 bases at J; junction bases unmatched: 6. The CDR3 DNA follows: TGTGCCAGTAGTACAAACAGGGGCCCCGAGCAGTACTTC. The encoded protein is CASSTNRGPEQYF.

By frequency in the sample, this clonotype is medium-sized. V gene TRBV6-5 combines with J gene TRBJ1-1; maybe TRBD1 (6 bases). The CDR3 spans 15 residues. V was cut by 0 bases and J by 1 base, with 9 bases left in between. CDR1 and CDR2 from the germline V gene are MNHEY and SVGAGI. The CDR3 region is CASSYSGAQNTEAFF. CDR3 nucleotide sequence: TGTGCCAGCAGTTACTCGGGGGCCCAGAACACTGAAGCTTTCTTT.

This clonotype was counted at least ten times. The chain recombines TRBV5-1 with TRBJ1-6; tentative D call: TRBD1 (6 bases). Germline lookup yields CDR1 SGHRS and CDR2 YFSETQ. Trimming stripped 8 bases from V and 16 bases from J, with 19 bases between. This CDR3 is 12 amino acids long. The CDR3 loop reads CASGAGDATLHF. The CDR3 DNA reads as TGCGCCAGTGGGGCAGGGGACGCTACGCTCCACTTT.